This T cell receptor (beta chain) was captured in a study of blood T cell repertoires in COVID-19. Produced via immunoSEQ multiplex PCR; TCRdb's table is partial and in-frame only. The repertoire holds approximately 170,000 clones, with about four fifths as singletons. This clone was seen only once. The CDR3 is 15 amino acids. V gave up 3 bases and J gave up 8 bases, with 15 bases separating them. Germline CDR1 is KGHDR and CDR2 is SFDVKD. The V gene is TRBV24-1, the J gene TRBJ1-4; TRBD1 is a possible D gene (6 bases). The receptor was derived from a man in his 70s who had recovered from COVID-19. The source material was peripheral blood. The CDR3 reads CATSDTGGAGEKLFF. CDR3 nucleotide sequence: TGTGCCACCAGTGATACTGGGGGGGCCGGAGAAAAACTGTTTTTT.